This entry describes one T cell receptor beta chain. Generated by immunoSEQ multiplex PCR, the TCRdb table keeps only in-frame clones and is missing some. Among 35,000 to 50,000 clones listed, approximately 85% were seen once. This record belongs to a study of blood T cell repertoires in COVID-19. The sequenced sample consisted of peripheral blood. The sequence was collected from a woman aged 70-85 years in a cohort sampled during active COVID-19.

CDR3 region: CASSPDLRDYGYTF. Written as DNA, the CDR3 is TGTGCCAGCAGTCCGGACCTGAGGGACTATGGCTACACCTTC. V and J are TRBV2 and TRBJ1-2, with unresolved D. The CDR3 totals 14 residues. Deletions cut 5 bases from V and 3 bases from J, with 13 bases between. CDR1 is SNHLY, CDR2 FYNNEI, per germline.